The next 7 T cell receptor beta chains were all read from a single sample in a study of blood T cell repertoires in COVID-19. Clones were sequenced by immunoSEQ multiplex PCR, and TCRdb holds only the in-frame ones, with some missing. Of over 25,000 clones listed, around 91% are singletons. Sequenced sample: peripheral blood. Receptors were obtained from a man in his fifties or sixties with acute or convalescent COVID-19.

The V call is TRBV6-5, the J call TRBJ1-4; D is unresolved. V was cut by 2 bases and J by 8 bases, with 9 bases left in between. From germline, CDR1 is MNHEY and CDR2 SVGAGI. The CDR3 has 13 amino acids. In DNA form, the CDR3 reads TGTGCCAGCAGTTACGGGCGCAGAGAAAAACTGTTTTTT. It yields the protein CASSYGRREKLFF.

The rearrangement joins TRBV28 to TRBJ2-5, with 10 nucleotides matching TRBD2. This CDR3 is built from 16 residues. The junction had 11 bases not matched to a gene; V was cut back by 5 bases and J by 5 bases. Germline V lookup: CDR1 MDHEN, CDR2 SYDVKM. The CDR3 bases are TGTGCCAGCAGTGAGACTAGCGGGCGGGCTAGGGAGACCCAGTACTTC. Translation: CASSETSGRARETQYF.

The gene calls are TRBV15 and TRBJ2-7, with 7 bases lining up with TRBD1. The CDR3 sequence is 15 residues long. After removal of 6 bases from V and 1 base from J, the junction contained 9 bases not matched to a gene. CDR1 is LNHNV and CDR2 is YYDKDF in the germline V gene (reference sequence). CDR3 loop: CATRGERGPSYEQYF. CDR3 DNA sequence: TGTGCCACCAGGGGTGAGAGGGGGCCATCCTACGAGCAGTACTTC.

The CDR3 is CASSLAGSLADLFEQYF. The CDR3 coding sequence is TGCGCCAGCAGCTTGGCCGGTAGCCTAGCGGATCTCTTCGAGCAGTACTTC. V gene TRBV5-1 combines with J gene TRBJ2-7; 7 bases agree with TRBD2. J gave up 6 bases and V 0 bases, and 15 bases lay outside the gene matches. The CDR3 sequence is 17 residues long. The germline V gene has CDR1 SGHRS and CDR2 YFSETQ. Combining the CDR3 with reference TRBV5-1 and TRBJ2-7 gives the whole variable domain KAGVTQTPRYLIKTRGQQVTLSCSPISGHRSVSWYQQTPGQGLQFLFEYFSETQRNKGNFPGRFSGRQFSNSRSEMNVSTLELGDSALYLCASSLAGSLADLFEQYFGPGTRLTVT.

This clone was picked up a small number of times. The rearrangement uses TRBV5-1 and TRBJ2-5, with TRBD2 matching over 15 bases. The germline V gene has CDR1 SGHRS and CDR2 YFSETQ. Unmatched junction bases numbered 6, after V lost 4 bases and J lost 2 bases. This CDR3 is built from 17 residues. CDR3 protein: CASSAGLAGGSQETQYF. The CDR3 DNA sequence: TGCGCCAGCAGCGCGGGACTAGCGGGAGGCTCTCAAGAGACCCAGTACTTC.

This rearrangement joins TRBV7-9 to TRBJ2-7; D is uncertain. Trimming removed 5 bases at V and 3 bases at J, with 8 bases between. This CDR3 spans 12 amino acids. Germline loops: CDR1 SEHNR, CDR2 FQNEAQ (reference sequence). CDR3 DNA: TGTGCCAGCAGCGCCGCAGGCTACGAGCAGTACTTC. Translating gives CASSAAGYEQYF.

V usage is TRBV18 and J usage is TRBJ2-7, with TRBD1 matching over 9 bases. Germline V gives CDR1 KGHSH, CDR2 LQKENI. Trimming cost V 3 bases and J 2 bases; bases outside gene matches: 8. This CDR3 has 16 residues. The CDR3 region has the DNA TGTGCCAGCTCACCCCGGGACAGGGTTGCCCCCTACGAGCAGTACTTC. Protein product: CASSPRDRVAPYEQYF.